This T cell receptor (beta chain) comes out of a study of blood T cells in healthy people across ages. General observations from the study: The donors' CMV status was not determined, possibly confounding changes in expanded clonotypes.

Alongside a J-beta primer mix, a sample-barcoded 5' primer served in a second PCR lasting about 7 to 12 cycles. Each cDNA molecule was tagged by a template-switch adaptor that had 12 random nucleotides. CDR3-containing paired-end reads numbered at least 3 million in each sample. MiXCR, applied by TCRdb to the 5' RACE reads, yields one record per CDR3 protein. The table lists about 1.5 million distinct CDR3 sequences, roughly 43% of them singletons, with over 3.5% in the top ten. This clonotype appeared a few times. The antigen remains undetermined. Trimming cost V 0 bases and J 6 bases; bases outside gene matches: 10. This CDR3 spans 16 amino acids. Looked up from germline, CDR1 is SGHTA and CDR2 is FQGTGA.

V gene TRBV7-3 combines with J gene TRBJ1-1; 7 bases line up with TRBD1. The sequence derives from a woman aged 18-35 years in good health. The sample consisted of blood. CDR3 protein: CASSLTPTGRRAEAFF. CDR3 nucleotide sequence: TGTGCCAGCAGCTTAACCCCGACAGGGCGACGCGCTGAAGCTTTCTTT.